This T cell receptor beta chain appears in the sequencing data of a study of cytotoxic CD8 clonotypes in ibrutinib-treated CLL. The CDR3 contains 13 residues. The germline gives CDR1 SNHLY, CDR2 FYNNEI. The V end was cut by 4 bases, the J end by 13 bases, with 17 bases between. The protocol was immunoSEQ multiplex PCR, while the TCRdb copy is restricted to in-frame clones and leaves out a portion. The repertoire holds approximately 140,000 clones, with 85% to 95% as singletons. The chain combines TRBV2 with TRBJ2-1, with D tentatively TRBD1 or TRBD2 (6 bases each). The input for sequencing was PBMCs, taken after 12 months of ibrutinib treatment. The TCR comes from a human donor with chronic lymphocytic leukemia. CDR3 sequence reads: CASSGQSGDLQFF. In DNA, the CDR3 is TGTGCCAGCAGTGGTCAATCAGGGGACTTACAGTTCTTC.